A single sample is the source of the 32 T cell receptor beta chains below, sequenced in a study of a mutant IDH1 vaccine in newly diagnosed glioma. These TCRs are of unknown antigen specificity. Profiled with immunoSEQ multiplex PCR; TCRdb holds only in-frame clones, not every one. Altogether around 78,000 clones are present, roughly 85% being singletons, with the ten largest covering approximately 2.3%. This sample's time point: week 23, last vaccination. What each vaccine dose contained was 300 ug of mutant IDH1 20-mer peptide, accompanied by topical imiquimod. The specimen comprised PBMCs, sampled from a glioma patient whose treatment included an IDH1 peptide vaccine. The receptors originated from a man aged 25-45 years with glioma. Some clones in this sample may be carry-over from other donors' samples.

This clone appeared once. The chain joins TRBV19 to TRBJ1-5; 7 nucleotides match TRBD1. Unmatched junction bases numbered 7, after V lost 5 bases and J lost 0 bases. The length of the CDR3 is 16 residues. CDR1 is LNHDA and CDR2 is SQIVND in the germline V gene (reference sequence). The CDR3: CASSPRTGSSNQPQHF. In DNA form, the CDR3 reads TGTGCCAGTAGTCCACGGACAGGATCTAGCAATCAGCCCCAGCATTTT.

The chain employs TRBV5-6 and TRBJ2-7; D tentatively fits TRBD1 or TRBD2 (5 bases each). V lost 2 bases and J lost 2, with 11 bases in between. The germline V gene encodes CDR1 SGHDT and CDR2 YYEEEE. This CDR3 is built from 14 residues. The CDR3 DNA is TGTGCCAGCAGCTTTAGGGACGGGCCCTACGAGCAGTACTTC. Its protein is CASSFRDGPYEQYF.

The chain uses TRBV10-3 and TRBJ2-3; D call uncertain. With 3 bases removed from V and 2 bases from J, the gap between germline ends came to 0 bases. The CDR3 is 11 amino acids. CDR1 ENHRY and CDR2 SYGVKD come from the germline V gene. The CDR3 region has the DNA TGTGCCATCAGTGACACAGATACGCAGTATTTT. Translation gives CAISDTDTQYF.

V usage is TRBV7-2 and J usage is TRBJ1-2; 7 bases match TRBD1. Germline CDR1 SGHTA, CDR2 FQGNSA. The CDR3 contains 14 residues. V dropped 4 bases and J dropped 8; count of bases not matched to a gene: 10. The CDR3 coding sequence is TGTGCCAGCAGCTCTTCGACAGGGCCGAGGGGCTACACCTTC. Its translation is CASSSSTGPRGYTF.

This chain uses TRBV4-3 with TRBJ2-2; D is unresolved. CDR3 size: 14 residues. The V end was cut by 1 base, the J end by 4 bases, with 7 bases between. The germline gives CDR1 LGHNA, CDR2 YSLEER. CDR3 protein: CASSQAPGTGELFF. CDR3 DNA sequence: TGCGCCAGCAGCCAAGCTCCGGGCACCGGGGAGCTGTTTTTT.

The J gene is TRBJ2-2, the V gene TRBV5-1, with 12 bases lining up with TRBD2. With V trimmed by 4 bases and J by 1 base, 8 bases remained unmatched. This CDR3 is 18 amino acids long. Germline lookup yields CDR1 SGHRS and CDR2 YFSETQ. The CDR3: CASSLELAGGLNTGELFF. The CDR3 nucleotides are TGCGCCAGCAGCCTAGAACTAGCGGGGGGCCTGAACACCGGGGAGCTGTTTTTT.

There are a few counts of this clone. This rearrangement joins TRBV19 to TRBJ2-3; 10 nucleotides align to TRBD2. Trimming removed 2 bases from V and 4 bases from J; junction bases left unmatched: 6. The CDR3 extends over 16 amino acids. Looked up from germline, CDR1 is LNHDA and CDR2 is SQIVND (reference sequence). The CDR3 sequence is CASSILSGRASDTQYF. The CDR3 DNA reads TGTGCCAGTAGTATATTGAGCGGGAGGGCCTCAGATACGCAGTATTTT.

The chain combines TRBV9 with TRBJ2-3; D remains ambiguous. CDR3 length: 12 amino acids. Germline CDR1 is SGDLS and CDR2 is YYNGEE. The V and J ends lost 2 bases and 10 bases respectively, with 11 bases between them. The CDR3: CASSVSSGPQYF. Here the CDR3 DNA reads TGTGCCAGCAGCGTTTCTTCCGGTCCGCAGTATTTT.

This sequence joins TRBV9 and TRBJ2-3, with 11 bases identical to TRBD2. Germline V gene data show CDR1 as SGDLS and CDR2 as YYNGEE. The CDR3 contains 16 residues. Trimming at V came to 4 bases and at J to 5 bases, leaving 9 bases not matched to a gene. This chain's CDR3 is CASSPMTSGKGDTQYF. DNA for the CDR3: TGTGCCAGCAGCCCCATGACTAGCGGGAAGGGAGATACGCAGTATTTT.

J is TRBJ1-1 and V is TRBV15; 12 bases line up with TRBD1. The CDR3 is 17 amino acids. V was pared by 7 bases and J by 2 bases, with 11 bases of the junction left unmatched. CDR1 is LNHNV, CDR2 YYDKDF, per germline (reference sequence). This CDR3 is CATTKPGQGAFNTEAFF. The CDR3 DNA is TGTGCCACCACCAAACCGGGACAGGGGGCTTTTAACACTGAAGCTTTCTTT.

The CDR3 here is CAWSKDRAYEQYF. The DNA for the CDR3 is TGTGCCTGGAGTAAGGACAGAGCCTACGAGCAGTACTTC. The chain combines TRBV30 with TRBJ2-7; a weak D match, TRBD1 (6 bases). Per germline, CDR1 GTSNPN and CDR2 SVGIG (reference sequence). Trimming left V 2 bases short and J 2 bases short, with 10 bases between. The CDR3 has 13 amino acids.

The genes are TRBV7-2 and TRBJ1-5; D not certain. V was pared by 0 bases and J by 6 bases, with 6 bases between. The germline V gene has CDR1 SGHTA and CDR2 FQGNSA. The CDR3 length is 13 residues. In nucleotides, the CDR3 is TGTGCCAGCAGCTTAGCGGAGAGTCAGCCCCAGCATTTT. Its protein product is CASSLAESQPQHF. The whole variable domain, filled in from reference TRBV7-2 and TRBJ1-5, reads GAGVSQSPSNKVTEKGKDVELRCDPISGHTALYWYRQSLGQGLEFLIYFQGNSAPDKSGLPSDRFSAERTGGSVSTLTIQRTQQEDSAVYLCASSLAESQPQHFGDGTRLSIL.

CDR3 loop: CASSESGALGYTF. CDR3 DNA sequence: TGTGCCAGCAGTGAATCAGGGGCTCTTGGCTACACCTTC. The V call is TRBV6-1, the J call TRBJ1-2; D is possibly TRBD1 (6 bases). This CDR3 contains 13 residues. From germline, CDR1 is MNHNS and CDR2 SASEGT. The ends were cut back, 2 bases at V and 7 bases at J, with 11 bases in the middle.

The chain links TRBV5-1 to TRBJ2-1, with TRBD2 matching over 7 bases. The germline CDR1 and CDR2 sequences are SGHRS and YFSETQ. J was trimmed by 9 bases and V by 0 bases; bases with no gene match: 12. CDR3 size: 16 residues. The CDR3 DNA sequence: TGCGCCAGCAGCTTGGCTAGCGGCCTAGGGGAGAGTGAGCAGTTCTTC. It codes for CASSLASGLGESEQFF.

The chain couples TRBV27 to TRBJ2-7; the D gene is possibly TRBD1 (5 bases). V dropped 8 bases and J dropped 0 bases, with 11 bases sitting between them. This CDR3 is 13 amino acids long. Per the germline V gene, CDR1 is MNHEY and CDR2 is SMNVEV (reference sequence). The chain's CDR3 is CASRQLNSYEQYF. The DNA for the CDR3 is TGTGCCAGCCGACAGTTAAACTCCTACGAGCAGTACTTC.

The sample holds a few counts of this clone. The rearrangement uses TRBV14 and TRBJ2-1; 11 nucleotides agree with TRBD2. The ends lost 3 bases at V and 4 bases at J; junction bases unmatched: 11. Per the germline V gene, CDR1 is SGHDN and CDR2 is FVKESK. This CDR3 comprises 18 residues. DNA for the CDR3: TGTGCCAGCAGCCACCCGTACTCACTAGCGGGAGATTACAATGAGCAGTTCTTC. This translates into CASSHPYSLAGDYNEQFF. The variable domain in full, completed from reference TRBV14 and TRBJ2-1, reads EAGVTQFPSHSVIEKGQTVTLRCDPISGHDNLYWYRRVMGKEIKFLLHFVKESKQDESGMPNNRFLAERTGGTYSTLKVQPAELEDSGVYFCASSHPYSLAGDYNEQFFGPGTRLTVL.

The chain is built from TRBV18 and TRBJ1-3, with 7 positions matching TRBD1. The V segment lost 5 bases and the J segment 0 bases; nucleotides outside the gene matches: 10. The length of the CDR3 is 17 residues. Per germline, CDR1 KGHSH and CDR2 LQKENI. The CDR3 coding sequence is TGTGCCAGCTCAACCCTCGGGACAGCAAGCTCTGGAAACACCATATATTTT. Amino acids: CASSTLGTASSGNTIYF.

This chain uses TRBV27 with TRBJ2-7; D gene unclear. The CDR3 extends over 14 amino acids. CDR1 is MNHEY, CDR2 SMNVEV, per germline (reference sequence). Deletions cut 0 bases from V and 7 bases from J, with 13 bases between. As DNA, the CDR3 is TGTGCCAGCAGTTTATCGGGCAGGTCGGGTGAGCAGTACTTC. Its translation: CASSLSGRSGEQYF.

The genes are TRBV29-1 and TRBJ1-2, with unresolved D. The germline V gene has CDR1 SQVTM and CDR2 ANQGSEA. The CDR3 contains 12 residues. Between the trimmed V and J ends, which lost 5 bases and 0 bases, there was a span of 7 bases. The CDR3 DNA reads TGCAGCGTTCCCACAGCTAACTATGGCTACACCTTC. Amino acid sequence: CSVPTANYGYTF.

This chain's CDR3 is CASSEPGQGGNEQFF. CDR3 DNA sequence: TGTGCCAGCAGCGAACCGGGACAGGGGGGAAATGAGCAGTTCTTC. The rearrangement joins TRBV11-3 to TRBJ2-1; 11 nucleotides line up with TRBD1. The CDR3 sequence is 15 residues long. Germline assignment: CDR1 SGHNT and CDR2 YENEEA. Trimming took 5 bases from V and 7 from J; bases not matched to a gene: 7. The variable domain in full, completed from reference TRBV11-3 and TRBJ2-1, reads EAGVVQSPRYKIIEKKQPVAFWCNPISGHNTLYWYLQNLGQGPELLIRYENEEAVDDSQLPKDRFSAERLKGVDSTLKIQPAELGDSAVYLCASSEPGQGGNEQFFGPGTRLTVL.

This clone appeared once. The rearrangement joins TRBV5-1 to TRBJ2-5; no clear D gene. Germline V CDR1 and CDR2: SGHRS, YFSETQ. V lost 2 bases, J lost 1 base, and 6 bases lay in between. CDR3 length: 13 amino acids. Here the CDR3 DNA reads TGCGCCAGCAGCTTTGGATCCCAAGAGACCCAGTACTTC. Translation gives CASSFGSQETQYF.

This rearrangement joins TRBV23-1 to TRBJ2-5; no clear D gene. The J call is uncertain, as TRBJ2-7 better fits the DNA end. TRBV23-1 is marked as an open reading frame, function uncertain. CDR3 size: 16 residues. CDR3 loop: CASSQRHWEGTYEQYF. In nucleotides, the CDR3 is TGCGCCAGCAGTCAGCGTCATTGGGAAGGGACCTACGAGCAGTACTTC.

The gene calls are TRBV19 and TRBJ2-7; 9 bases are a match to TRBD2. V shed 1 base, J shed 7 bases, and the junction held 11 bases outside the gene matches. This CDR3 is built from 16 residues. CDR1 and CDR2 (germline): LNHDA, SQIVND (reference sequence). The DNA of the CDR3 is TGTGCCAGTAGTATAGGTGCGGGAGGGGAACCCCAAGAGCAGTACTTC. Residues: CASSIGAGGEPQEQYF.

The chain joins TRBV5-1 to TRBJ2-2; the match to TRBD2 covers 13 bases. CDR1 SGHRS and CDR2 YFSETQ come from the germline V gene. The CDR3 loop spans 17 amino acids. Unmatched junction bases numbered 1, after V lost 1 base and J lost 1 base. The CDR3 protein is CASSLRTSGRNTGELFF. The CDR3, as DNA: TGCGCCAGCAGCTTGCGGACTAGCGGGAGGAACACCGGGGAGCTGTTTTTT.

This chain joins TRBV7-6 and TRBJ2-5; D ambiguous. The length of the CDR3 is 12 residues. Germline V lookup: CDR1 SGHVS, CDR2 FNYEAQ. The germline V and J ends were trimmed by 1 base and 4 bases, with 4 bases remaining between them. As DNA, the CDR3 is TGTGCCAGCAGCTTAGACGGAGAGACCCAGTACTTC. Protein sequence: CASSLDGETQYF.

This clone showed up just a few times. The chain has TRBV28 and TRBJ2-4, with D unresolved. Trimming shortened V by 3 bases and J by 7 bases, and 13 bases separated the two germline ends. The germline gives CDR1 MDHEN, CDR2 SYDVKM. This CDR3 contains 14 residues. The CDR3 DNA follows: TGTGCCAGCAGTTTTCCCCTGGGCAGGAACATTCAGTACTTC. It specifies CASSFPLGRNIQYF.

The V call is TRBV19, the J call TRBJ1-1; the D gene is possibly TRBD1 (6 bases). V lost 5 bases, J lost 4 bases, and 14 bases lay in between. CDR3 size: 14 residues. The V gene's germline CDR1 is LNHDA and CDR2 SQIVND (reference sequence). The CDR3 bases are TGTGCCAGTAGTCAAGGGGGGCTTGGCACTGAAGCTTTCTTT. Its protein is CASSQGGLGTEAFF.

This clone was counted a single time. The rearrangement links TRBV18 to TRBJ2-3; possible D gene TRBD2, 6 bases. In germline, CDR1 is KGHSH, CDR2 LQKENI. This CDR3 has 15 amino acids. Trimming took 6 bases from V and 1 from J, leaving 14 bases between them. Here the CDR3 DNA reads TGTGCCAGCTCCCTGGAGGGGATAGGCACAGATACGCAGTATTTT. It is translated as CASSLEGIGTDTQYF.

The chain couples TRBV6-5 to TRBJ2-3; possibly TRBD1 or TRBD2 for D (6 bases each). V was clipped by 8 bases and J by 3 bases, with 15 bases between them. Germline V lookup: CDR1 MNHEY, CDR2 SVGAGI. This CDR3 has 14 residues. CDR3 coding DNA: TGTGCCAGCGGTTCCCGGAGGGGGACAGATACGCAGTATTTT. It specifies CASGSRRGTDTQYF.

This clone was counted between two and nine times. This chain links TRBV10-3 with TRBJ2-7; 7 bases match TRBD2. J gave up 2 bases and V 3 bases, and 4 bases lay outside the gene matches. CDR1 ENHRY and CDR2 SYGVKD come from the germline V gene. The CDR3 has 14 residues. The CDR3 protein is CAISDLADAYEQYF. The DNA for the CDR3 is TGTGCCATCAGTGATCTAGCGGATGCCTACGAGCAGTACTTC.

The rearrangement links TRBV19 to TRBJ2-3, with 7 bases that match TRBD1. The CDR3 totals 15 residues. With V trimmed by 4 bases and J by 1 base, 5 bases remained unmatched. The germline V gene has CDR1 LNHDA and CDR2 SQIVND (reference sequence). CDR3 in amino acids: CASSTAGQGTDTQYF. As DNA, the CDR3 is TGTGCCAGTAGTACCGCCGGACAGGGCACAGATACGCAGTATTTT.

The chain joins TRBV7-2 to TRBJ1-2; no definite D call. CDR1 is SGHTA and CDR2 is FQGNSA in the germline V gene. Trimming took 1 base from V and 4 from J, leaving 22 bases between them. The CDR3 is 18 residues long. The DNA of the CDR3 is TGTGCCAGCAGCTTAGAAGGTGGCAGGCAGGTTTTAGGCTATGGCTACACCTTC. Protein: CASSLEGGRQVLGYGYTF.